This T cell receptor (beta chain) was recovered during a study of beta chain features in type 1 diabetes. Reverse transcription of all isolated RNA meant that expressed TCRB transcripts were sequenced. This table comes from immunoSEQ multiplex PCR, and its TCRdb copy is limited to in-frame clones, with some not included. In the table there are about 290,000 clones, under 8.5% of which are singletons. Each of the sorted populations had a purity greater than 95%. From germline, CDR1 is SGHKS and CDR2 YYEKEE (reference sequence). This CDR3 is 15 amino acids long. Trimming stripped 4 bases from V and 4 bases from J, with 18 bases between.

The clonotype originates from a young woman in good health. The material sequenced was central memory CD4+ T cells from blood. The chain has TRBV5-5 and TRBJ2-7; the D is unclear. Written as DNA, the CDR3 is TGTGCCAGCAGCCCCGGGCCCAGCCCTTCTTACGAGCAGTACGTC. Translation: CASSPGPSPSYEQYV.